This T cell receptor (beta chain) was recovered during a study of metastatic and nonmetastatic thyroid tumors. Study-wide points: According to reports, the diversity of TCR beta was significantly higher in malignant thyroid tumors than in benign nodules, and this held in both blood and tumor samples.

Every patient was untreated before thyroid surgery. The table lists this clone with many counts. Its cognate antigen is unknown. V was shortened by 1 base and J by 1 base, with 13 bases between the two germline ends. Germline V gives CDR1 SGDLS, CDR2 YYNGEE. The CDR3 totals 16 residues. TCRdb re-called the PCR reads through MiXCR. The sample records about 20,000 clones, about 24% being singletons. The sequencing sample was made of tumor tissue. This TCR came from a female donor with papillary thyroid cancer or a benign thyroid nodule (not recorded which). Some clones in this sample may be carry-over from other donors' samples. The chain employs TRBV9 and TRBJ2-3, with a tentative D call TRBD2 (5 bases). The CDR3 here is CASSVLPGSGTDTQYF. In DNA form, the CDR3 reads TGTGCCAGCAGCGTACTACCGGGATCAGGCACAGATACGCAGTATTTT. Together with reference TRBV9 and TRBJ2-3, the CDR3 gives the full variable domain: DSGVTQTPKHLITATGQRVTLRCSPRSGDLSVYWYQQSLDQGLQFLIQYYNGEERAKGNILERFSAQQFPDLHSELNLSSLELGDSALYFCASSVLPGSGTDTQYFGPGTRLTVL.